One sample yielded the 5 T cell receptor beta chains listed below, sequenced in a study of cytomegalovirus exposure and HLA in healthy donors. Sequencing was performed with immunoSEQ multiplex PCR; in TCRdb, only in-frame clones are kept and a portion is missing. The profile shows over 150,000 clones, about 86% of them singletons. Sample: PBMCs. These receptors all stem from a woman aged 18-30 years in good health and CMV-seropositive.

Here the CDR3 DNA reads TGCGCCAGCAGCCAGGTGGGTTACTCCGGGTTAGCTTTCTTT. This translates into CASSQVGYSGLAFF. V gene TRBV4-1 combines with J gene TRBJ1-1; D not resolved. Trimming removed 3 bases at V and 10 bases at J, with 18 bases between. This CDR3 region has 14 residues. Germline V CDR1 and CDR2: MGHRA, YSYEKL.

The rearrangement links TRBV7-9 to TRBJ1-1; D not resolved. The CDR3 totals 13 residues. V was pared by 4 bases and J by 3 bases, with 9 bases between. In germline, CDR1 is SEHNR, CDR2 FQNEAQ (reference sequence). For the CDR3, the DNA is TGTGCCAGCAGCTCAATTGAGGACACTGAAGCTTTCTTT. This translates into CASSSIEDTEAFF. Full variable domain (rest looked up from reference TRBV7-9 and TRBJ1-1): DTGVSQNPRHKITKRGQNVTFRCDPISEHNRLYWYRQTLGQGPEFLTYFQNEAQLEKSRLLSDRFSAERPKGSFSTLEIQRTEQGDSAMYLCASSSIEDTEAFFGQGTRLTVV.

The chain uses TRBV15 and TRBJ1-3, with D hard to call. Per the germline V gene, CDR1 is LNHNV and CDR2 is YYDKDF (reference sequence). This CDR3 has 14 amino acids. V was shortened by 0 bases and J by 2 bases, with 5 bases between the two germline ends. The CDR3 DNA reads TGTGCCACCAGCAGAGATCTCGCTGGAAACACCATATATTTT. Amino acid sequence: CATSRDLAGNTIYF.

The chain links TRBV6-5 to TRBJ2-7; 8 positions agree with TRBD2. V shed 6 bases, J shed 2 bases, and the junction held 6 bases outside the gene matches. This CDR3 has 14 amino acids. Germline CDR1 MNHEY, CDR2 SVGAGI. In DNA, the CDR3 is TGTGCCAGCAGAATTAGCGGGGCGACCTACGAGCAGTACTTC. It specifies CASRISGATYEQYF.

This clone appeared once. V usage is TRBV11-3 and J usage is TRBJ2-1, with 9 nucleotides matching TRBD1. Trimming cost V 6 bases and J 9 bases; bases outside gene matches: 12. CDR3 length equals 15 residues. The V gene's germline CDR1 is SGHNT and CDR2 YENEEA. The CDR3 bases are TGTGCCAGCAGTCGAAGACAGGGGGATAAAGGTGAGCAGTTCTTC. Encoded protein: CASSRRQGDKGEQFF.